The clone carrying this T cell receptor (beta chain) was counted only a few times. What it binds is unknown. Sequenced by immunoSEQ multiplex PCR; TCRdb stores in-frame clones only, minus some. The sample records fewer than 140,000 clones, around 90% being singletons. This CDR3 contains 12 residues. Trimming cost V 6 bases and J 5 bases; bases outside gene matches: 1. CDR1 is SEHNR, CDR2 FQNEAQ, per germline (reference sequence). While the first cohort had several hundred subjects, the donors belonged to the separate validation cohort of fewer than 150 subjects. The sample is drawn from a study of cytomegalovirus exposure and HLA in healthy donors. Study overall: Later analysis reported that the approximately 120 validation repertoires shared the platform of the approximately 620 first-cohort repertoires.

Findings and caveats of the study: Cytomegalovirus-associated TCR beta chains were listed, numbering 150 to 200.

The sequence came from a woman between 18 and 30 years old in good health and CMV-seropositive. The sequencing input was PBMCs. V gene TRBV7-9 combines with J gene TRBJ1-1; TRBD1 agrees at 9 bases. The CDR3 region is CASRDRGTEAFF. DNA of the CDR3: TGTGCCAGCAGGGACAGGGGAACTGAAGCTTTCTTT.